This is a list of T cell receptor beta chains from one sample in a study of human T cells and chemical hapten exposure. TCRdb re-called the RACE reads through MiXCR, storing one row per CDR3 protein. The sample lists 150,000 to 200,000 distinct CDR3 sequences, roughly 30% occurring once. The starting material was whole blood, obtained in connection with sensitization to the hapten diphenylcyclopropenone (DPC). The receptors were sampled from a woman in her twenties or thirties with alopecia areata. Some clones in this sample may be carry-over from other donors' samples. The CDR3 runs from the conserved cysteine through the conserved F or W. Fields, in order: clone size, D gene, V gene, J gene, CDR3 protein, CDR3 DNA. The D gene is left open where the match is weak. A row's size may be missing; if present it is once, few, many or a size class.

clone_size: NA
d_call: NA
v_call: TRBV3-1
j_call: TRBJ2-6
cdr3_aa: CASSQELGTGANVLTF
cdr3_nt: TGTGCCAGCAGCCAAGAGTTAGGGACTGGGGCCAACGTCCTGACTTTC

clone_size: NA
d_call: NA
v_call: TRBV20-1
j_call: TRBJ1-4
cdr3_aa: CSAPNGGLSEKLFF
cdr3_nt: TGCAGTGCCCCCAACGGGGGTTTAAGTGAAAAACTGTTTTTT

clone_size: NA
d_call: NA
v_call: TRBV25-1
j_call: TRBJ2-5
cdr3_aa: CASSFSLETQYF
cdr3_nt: TGTGCCAGCAGTTTTTCGCTGGAGACCCAGTACTTC

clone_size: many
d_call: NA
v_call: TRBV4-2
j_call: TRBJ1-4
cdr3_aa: CASSQTRTENEKLFF
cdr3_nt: TGTGCCAGCAGCCAAACACGGACAGAGAATGAAAAACTGTTTTTT

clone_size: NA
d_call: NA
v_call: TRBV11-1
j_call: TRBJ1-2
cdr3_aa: CASSLDQGGYTF
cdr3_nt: TGTGCCAGCAGCCTCGATCAGGGTGGCTACACCTTC

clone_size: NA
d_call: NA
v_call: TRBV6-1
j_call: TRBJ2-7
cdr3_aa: CASSDPLSYEQYF
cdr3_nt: TGTGCCAGCAGTGATCCCTTGTCCTACGAGCAGTACTTC

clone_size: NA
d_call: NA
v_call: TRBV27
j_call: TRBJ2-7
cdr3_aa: CASSTYYRDEQYF
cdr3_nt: TGTGCCAGCAGTACGTACTACCGGGACGAGCAGTACTTC

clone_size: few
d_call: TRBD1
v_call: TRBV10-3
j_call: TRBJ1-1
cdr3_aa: CASQSTGENTEAFF
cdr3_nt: TGTGCCAGCCAATCTACAGGGGAGAACACTGAAGCTTTCTTT

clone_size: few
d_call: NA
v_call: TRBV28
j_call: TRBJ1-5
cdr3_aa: CASIAGGKTYNQPQHF
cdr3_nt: TGTGCCAGCATCGCCGGAGGGAAGACGTACAATCAGCCCCAGCATTTT

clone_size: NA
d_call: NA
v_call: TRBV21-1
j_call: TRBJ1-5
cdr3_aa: CASSINPGAREPQHF
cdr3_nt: TGTGCCAGCAGCATTAACCCGGGAGCCCGGGAGCCCCAGCATTTT

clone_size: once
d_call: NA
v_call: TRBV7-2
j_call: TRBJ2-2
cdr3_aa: CASSLDPVRTGELFF
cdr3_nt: TGTGCCAGCAGCTTAGACCCCGTTCGGACCGGGGAGCTGTTTTTT

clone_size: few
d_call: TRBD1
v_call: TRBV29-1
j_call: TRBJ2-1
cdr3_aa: CSADRGVYNEQFF
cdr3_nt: TGCAGCGCGGACAGGGGGGTCTACAATGAGCAGTTCTTC

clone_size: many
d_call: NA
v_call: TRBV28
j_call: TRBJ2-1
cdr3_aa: CASSTRNEQFF
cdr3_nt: TGTGCCAGCAGTACAAGGAATGAGCAGTTCTTC

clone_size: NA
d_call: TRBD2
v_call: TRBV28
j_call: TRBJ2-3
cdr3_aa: CASSLRRGRVPDTQYF
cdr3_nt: TGTGCCAGCAGCTTACGGCGCGGGAGGGTGCCAGATACGCAGTATTTT

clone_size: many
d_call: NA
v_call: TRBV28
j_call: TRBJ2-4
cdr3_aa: CASSTGYLAKNIQYF
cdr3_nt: TGTGCCAGCAGTACAGGGTATTTGGCCAAAAACATTCAGTACTTC

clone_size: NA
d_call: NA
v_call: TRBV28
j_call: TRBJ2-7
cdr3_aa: CASSLRGNYEQYF
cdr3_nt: TGTGCCAGCAGTTTAAGGGGTAACTACGAGCAGTACTTC

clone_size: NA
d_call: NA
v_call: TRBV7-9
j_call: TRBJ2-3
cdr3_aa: CASSLVGRTDTQYF
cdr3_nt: TGTGCCAGCAGCTTAGTCGGTAGAACAGATACGCAGTATTTT

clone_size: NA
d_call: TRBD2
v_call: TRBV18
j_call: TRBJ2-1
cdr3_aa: CASSRSGGRYYNEQFF
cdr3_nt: TGTGCCAGCTCCCGATCGGGCGGGAGGTACTACAATGAGCAGTTCTTC

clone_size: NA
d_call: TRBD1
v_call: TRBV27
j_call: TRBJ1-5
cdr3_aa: CASSDRDSNQPQHF
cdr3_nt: TGTGCCAGCAGTGACAGGGATAGCAATCAGCCCCAGCATTTT

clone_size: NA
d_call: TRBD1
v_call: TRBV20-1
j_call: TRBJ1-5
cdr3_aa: CSARGGQGRNQPQHF
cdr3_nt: TGCAGTGCTAGAGGCGGACAGGGTCGGAATCAGCCCCAGCATTTT